This TCR beta chain was identified in a study of radiotherapy plus CTLA-4 blockade in lung cancer. Study background: Objective responses were seen in about a sixth of patients, disease control in less than 40%. Overall study findings and caveats: According to reports, early shifts in blood T cell clones, alongside interferon-beta, forecast response most accurately. Tumor-origin TCR clones grew in blood after radiotherapy plus ipilimumab.

Receiving focal radiation plus CTLA-4 blockade with ipilimumab were patients who had chemo-refractory metastatic non-small-cell lung cancer. Comment on this clone: Its cognate antigen is unknown. Other DNA sequences from this sample encode an identical CDR3 as well.

In germline, CDR1 is GTSNPN, CDR2 SVGIG (reference sequence). This CDR3 region has 14 residues. Unmatched junction bases numbered 9, after V lost 4 bases and J lost 7 bases. The table came from immunoSEQ multiplex PCR; TCRdb's copy has only in-frame clones and leaves some out. This table has 65,000 to 90,000 clones, around nine tenths appearing once. The sequences come from peripheral blood, collected from a patient treated with radiotherapy plus ipilimumab. This receptor was identified in a human donor with non-small cell lung cancer that progressed on radiotherapy plus ipilimumab. The gene calls are TRBV30 and TRBJ1-2; 10 bases agree with TRBD1. The CDR3 region is CAWNPGQGLGGYTF. The CDR3 region has the DNA TGTGCCTGGAATCCGGGACAGGGGTTGGGTGGCTACACCTTC.